The next 5 T cell receptor beta chains were all read from a single sample in a study of human T cells and chemical hapten exposure (dated by TCRdb to about 2021). Receptor libraries were prepared by RACE. Sequenced on a NextSeq 500. Through fastp at Q25 and MiXCR, TCRdb rebuilt clones from the public reads, retaining in-frame beta chains. Every entry covers one CDR3 protein and lists the most common genes and DNA from its rows. Here the sample has 150,000 to 200,000 distinct CDR3 sequences; roughly 15% occur a single time. In total, the top ten clones hold less than 2% of the sample. This specimen's time point label, per the study, means: patch test 1, 2 weeks after DPC sensitization. According to the study, the label for this sample's treatment or condition signals: therapeutic diphenylcyclopropenone sensitization with weekly scalp DPC. Sequencing used whole blood, obtained in connection with sensitization to the hapten diphenylcyclopropenone (DPC). The receptors come from a woman younger than 45 with alopecia areata. Some clones in this sample may be carry-over from other donors' samples.

This clonotype was observed many times. The chain combines TRBV7-9 with TRBJ2-7; D might be TRBD1 (6 bases). The CDR3 is made up of 13 amino acids. In germline, CDR1 is SEHNR, CDR2 FQNEAQ (reference sequence). Trimming removed 4 bases from V and 2 bases from J, with 9 bases in between. CDR3 sequence (DNA): TGTGCCAGCAGCTCACAGGGCGCCTACGAGCAGTACTTC. It is translated as CASSSQGAYEQYF.

The chain employs TRBV11-3 and TRBJ2-1, with D perhaps matching TRBD1 (6 bases). CDR1 is SGHNT and CDR2 is YENEEA in the germline V gene. V was pared by 1 base and J by 2 bases, with 9 bases between. The CDR3 extends over 15 amino acids. CDR3 DNA sequence: TGTGCCAGCAGCTTAGGGGGGCAGACCTACAATGAGCAGTTCTTC. This encodes CASSLGGQTYNEQFF.

The V gene is TRBV7-2, the J gene TRBJ1-5; the D is unclear. Germline V gene lookup returns CDR1 SGHTA and CDR2 FQGNSA. The CDR3 sequence is 15 residues long. Trimming cost V 5 bases and J 3 bases, with 14 bases left between them. The CDR3 bases are TGTGCCAGCAGCCCGCGGAATTTTGCCAATCAGCCCCAGCATTTT. Amino acids: CASSPRNFANQPQHF.

The chain has TRBV6-2 or TRBV6-3 and TRBJ1-1; D uncertain. CDR1 is MNHEY and CDR2 is SVGEGT in the germline V gene. V shed 9 bases and J shed 0 bases, with 8 bases lying between them. The length of the CDR3 is 12 residues. The CDR3 sequence is CASKGMNTEAFF. DNA for the CDR3: TGTGCCAGTAAGGGCATGAACACTGAAGCTTTCTTT.

The rearrangement links TRBV7-9 to TRBJ2-4, with a possible D match to TRBD1 (5 bases). V was cut by 5 bases and J by 0 bases, with 8 bases left in between. The CDR3 has 14 residues. Per germline, CDR1 SEHNR and CDR2 FQNEAQ (reference sequence). CDR3 in DNA: TGTGCCAGCAGCCAGCAGGGAGCCAAAAACATTCAGTACTTC. Translated, it gives CASSQQGAKNIQYF.